Presented here are 9 T cell receptor beta chains from one specimen sequenced in a study of PD-1 blockade in classical Hodgkin lymphoma (dated by TCRdb to the early 2020s). Receptor libraries were prepared by the immunoSEQ multiplex PCR assay. The source is immuneACCESS, and TCRdb retained only in-frame sequences with V and J called. Part of the clones is not carried over; for the studies checked, unresolved V genes explain less than half of this, and the remainder is unexplained. The table for this sample lists tens of thousands of clones; just over 90% of them were counted only once. The ten largest make up under 3% of the sample. What the time point label conveys for this sample: cycle 4 day 1 (C4D1), after 6 weeks of nivolumab. Every trial patient had relapsed after autologous stem cell transplantation, and cohorts A, B and C differed in prior brentuximab vedotin exposure. The material sequenced was peripheral blood mononuclear cells (PBMCs), taken before the fourth cycle of nivolumab. All receptors come from a human donor with classical Hodgkin lymphoma.

The chain has TRBV10-3 and TRBJ1-2; D ambiguous. The CDR3 is made up of 15 amino acids. Trimming shortened V by 0 bases and J by 2 bases, and 10 bases separated the two germline ends. Germline V gene sequence: CDR1 ENHRY, CDR2 SYGVKD. The CDR3 nucleotides read TGTGCCATCAGTGAGTCGAATGGGCGAAACTATGGCTACACCTTC. Amino acids: CAISESNGRNYGYTF.

V is TRBV2 and J is TRBJ2-1, with TRBD1 matching over 7 bases. Looked up from germline, CDR1 is SNHLY and CDR2 is FYNNEI. The CDR3 sequence is 14 residues long. V shed 6 bases, J shed 6 bases, and the junction held 8 bases outside the gene matches. DNA of the CDR3: TGTGCCAGCAGCGACAGGGTCTTGGGCAATGAGCAGTTCTTC. Translated: CASSDRVLGNEQFF.

Sample share makes this clone medium-sized. The chain links TRBV5-1 to TRBJ1-1; possible D gene TRBD1, 6 bases. V gave up 4 bases and J gave up 0 bases, with 16 bases separating them. This CDR3 has 16 residues. The germline V gene encodes CDR1 SGHRS and CDR2 YFSETQ. CDR3 protein: CASSLGQKNMNTEAFF. The DNA for the CDR3 is TGCGCCAGCAGCCTTGGACAGAAAAACATGAACACTGAAGCTTTCTTT.

The J gene is TRBJ2-1, the V gene TRBV7-2; D is ambiguous. The germline gives CDR1 SGHTA, CDR2 FQGNSA. The CDR3 covers 19 residues. V was trimmed by 1 base and J by 5 bases, leaving 24 bases between them. The CDR3 spells CASSLDGAAVSSPNNEQFF. CDR3 bases: TGTGCCAGCAGCTTAGACGGTGCGGCAGTATCGTCTCCTAACAATGAGCAGTTCTTC.

This chain uses TRBV2 with TRBJ2-7; D remains ambiguous. Trimming shortened V by 10 bases and J by 6 bases, and 16 bases separated the two germline ends. Germline V gives CDR1 SNHLY, CDR2 FYNNEI. The CDR3 sequence is 12 residues long. The CDR3 DNA reads TGTGCCATCAGGTATGGGATCGGCGAGCAGTACTTC. Protein sequence: CAIRYGIGEQYF. The full variable domain, rest sourced from reference TRBV2 and TRBJ2-7, is EPEVTQTPSHQVTQMGQEVILRCVPISNHLYFYWYRQILGQKVEFLVSFYNNEISEKSEIFDDQFSVERPDGSNFTLKIRSTKLEDSAMYFCAIRYGIGEQYFGPGTRLTVT.

The genes are TRBV6-6 and TRBJ1-6; 10 bases map to TRBD1. The CDR3 is 15 residues long. V lost 5 bases and J lost 5; bases outside the gene matches: 3. Germline V gene data show CDR1 as MNHNY and CDR2 as SVGAGI (reference sequence). This chain's CDR3 is CASSPGTGDNSPLHF. The CDR3 DNA reads TGTGCCAGCAGTCCCGGGACAGGGGATAATTCACCCCTCCACTTT.

The chain couples TRBV19 to TRBJ2-5; 8 nucleotides align to TRBD2. The CDR3 has 14 amino acids. Germline lookup yields CDR1 LNHDA and CDR2 SQIVND (reference sequence). V lost 6 bases and J lost 4; bases outside the gene matches: 7. The CDR3 sequence: CASRRGSGGETQYF. The CDR3 bases are TGTGCCAGTAGGCGCGGGAGCGGGGGAGAGACCCAGTACTTC.

There are a few counts of this clone. The chain links TRBV4-2 to TRBJ1-2; the D is unclear. CDR3 size: 15 residues. V lost 3 bases to trimming and J lost 8 bases, with 19 bases between them. Germline loops: CDR1 LGHNA, CDR2 YNFKEQ. CDR3 DNA: TGTGCCAGCAGCCAGACGACGCGTGGGTCCGCAGGCTACACCTTC. It is translated as CASSQTTRGSAGYTF.

The chain has TRBV6-5 and TRBJ1-2; 9 nucleotides line up with TRBD1. CDR1 is MNHEY and CDR2 is SVGAGI in the germline V gene. The trim removed 5 bases at V and 3 bases at J, leaving 7 bases unmatched. The CDR3 loop spans 15 amino acids. CDR3 nucleotides: TGTGCCAGCAGTCCAGGGACAGGGAAGCACTATGGCTACACCTTC. Its protein product is CASSPGTGKHYGYTF.